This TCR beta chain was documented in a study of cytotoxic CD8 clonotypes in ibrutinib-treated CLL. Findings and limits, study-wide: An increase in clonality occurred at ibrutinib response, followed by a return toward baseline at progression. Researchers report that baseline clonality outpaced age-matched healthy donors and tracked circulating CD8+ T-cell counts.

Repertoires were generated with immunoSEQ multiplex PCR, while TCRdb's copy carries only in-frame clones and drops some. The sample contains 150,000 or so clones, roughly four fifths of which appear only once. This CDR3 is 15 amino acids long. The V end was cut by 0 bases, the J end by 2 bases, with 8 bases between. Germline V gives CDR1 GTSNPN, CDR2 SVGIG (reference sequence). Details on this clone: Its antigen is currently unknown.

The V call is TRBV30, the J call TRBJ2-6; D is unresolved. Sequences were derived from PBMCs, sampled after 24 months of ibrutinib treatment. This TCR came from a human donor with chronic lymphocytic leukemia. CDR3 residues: CAWSVLEAGANVLTF. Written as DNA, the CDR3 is TGTGCCTGGAGTGTCTTGGAAGCTGGGGCCAACGTCCTGACTTTC.